These 7 T cell receptor beta chains share one sample of origin, sequenced in a study of T cell responses to AZD1222 COVID-19 vaccine. TCRdb's table, derived via immunoSEQ multiplex PCR, lists solely in-frame clones and lacks some. The table records 110,000 to 150,000 clones, roughly 90% of them present only once. This sample comprised peripheral blood, obtained on day 0 of AZD1222 vaccination. The receptor set was obtained from an adult in good health.

This clone was recorded once. This chain uses TRBV20-1 with TRBJ2-7; 8 bases align to TRBD2. In germline, CDR1 is DFQATT, CDR2 SNEGSKA (reference sequence). The CDR3 consists of 14 residues. Losses at the gene ends were 3 bases for V and 2 bases for J; bases not matched to a gene: 6. The chain's CDR3 is CSASISGIPYEQYF. CDR3 nucleotide sequence: TGCAGTGCTAGTATTAGCGGGATTCCCTACGAGCAGTACTTC.

This chain links TRBV7-2 with TRBJ2-7; 11 bases agree with TRBD2. The CDR3 contains 17 residues. Losses at the gene ends were 3 bases for V and 5 bases for J; bases not matched to a gene: 12. CDR1 SGHTA and CDR2 FQGNSA come from the germline V gene. As DNA, the CDR3 is TGTGCCAGCAGCTTTTCCCCGACTAGCGGGATTATCCACGAGCAGTACTTC. Its translation is CASSFSPTSGIIHEQYF.

The CDR3 nucleotides are TGTGCCAGCAGCCCTTCCGGGTCGGGAGCCGGATCCTACAATGAGCAGTTCTTC. Amino acids: CASSPSGSGAGSYNEQFF. The chain joins TRBV9 to TRBJ2-1; TRBD2 might be the D (6 bases). Trimming removed 4 bases at V and 1 base at J, with 21 bases between. This CDR3 is built from 18 residues. CDR1 and CDR2 from the germline V gene are SGDLS and YYNGEE. Full variable domain (rest looked up from reference TRBV9 and TRBJ2-1): DSGVTQTPKHLITATGQRVTLRCSPRSGDLSVYWYQQSLDQGLQFLIQYYNGEERAKGNILERFSAQQFPDLHSELNLSSLELGDSALYFCASSPSGSGAGSYNEQFFGPGTRLTVL.

The chain links TRBV7-6 to TRBJ2-2; the D is unclear. Trimming removed 1 base from V and 0 bases from J, with 9 bases in between. CDR3 length: 16 residues. Germline CDR1 SGHVS, CDR2 FNYEAQ. CDR3 DNA: TGTGCCAGCAGCTTAGAGCTCATTGCGAACACCGGGGAGCTGTTTTTT. Its translation: CASSLELIANTGELFF. The whole variable domain, remainder taken from reference TRBV7-6 and TRBJ2-2, is GAGVSQSPRYKVTKRGQDVALRCDPISGHVSLYWYRQALGQGPEFLTYFNYEAQQDKSGLPNDRFSAERPEGSISTLTIQRTEQRDSAMYRCASSLELIANTGELFFGEGSRLTVL.

The CDR3 protein is CASSLLERTGNGYTF. DNA for the CDR3: TGTGCCAGCAGCCTATTGGAACGGACAGGGAATGGCTACACCTTC. The rearrangement uses TRBV7-9 and TRBJ1-2, with 8 nucleotides matching TRBD1. This CDR3 has 15 residues. The germline CDR1 and CDR2 sequences are SEHNR and FQNEAQ (reference sequence). V trimming: 5 bases; J trimming: 6 bases; junction bases outside the gene matches: 11. The full variable domain, rest sourced from reference TRBV7-9 and TRBJ1-2, is DTGVSQNPRHKITKRGQNVTFRCDPISEHNRLYWYRQTLGQGPEFLTYFQNEAQLEKSRLLSDRFSAERPKGSFSTLEIQRTEQGDSAMYLCASSLLERTGNGYTFGSGTRLTVV.

This clone turned up a few times. The rearrangement joins TRBV6-6 to TRBJ2-2, with 8 positions matching TRBD1. CDR1 MNHNY and CDR2 SVGAGI come from the germline V gene (reference sequence). This CDR3 has 15 amino acids. With 5 bases clipped from V and 4 bases from J, the junction kept 6 bases outside the gene matches. CDR3 DNA sequence: TGTGCCAGCAGTAGTCAGGGGGCGGTCACCGGGGAGCTGTTTTTT. Protein sequence: CASSSQGAVTGELFF.

To note about this clone: In the same sample, other DNA sequences code for this CDR3. V usage is TRBV18 and J usage is TRBJ1-3; a weak D match, TRBD1 (5 bases). CDR1 KGHSH and CDR2 LQKENI come from the germline V gene. CDR3 length: 14 residues. Trimming shortened V by 4 bases and J by 0 bases, and 7 bases separated the two germline ends. CDR3: CASSLDISGNTIYF. The CDR3, as DNA: TGTGCCAGCTCACTGGACATCTCTGGAAACACCATATATTTT.